A selection of T cell receptor beta chains follows, all from one sample in a study of blood T cell dynamics during melanoma immunotherapy. Generated by immunoSEQ multiplex PCR, the TCRdb table keeps only in-frame clones and is missing some. Counted here are around 13,000 clones, approximately 84% occurring once; the ten biggest clones make up around 9.5%. This specimen was blood, taken from a patient treated with checkpoint blockade. The source is a human donor with melanoma. Both conserved end residues are trimmed from each CDR3. Fields, in order: CDR3 protein, J gene, CDR3 length, D gene, V gene. A D gene is named only where the DNA matches it firmly.

SVRVWGANVLT,TRBJ2-6,11,NA,TRBV29-1
ASSGDRRLFHEQY,NA,13,TRBD1,TRBV19
ASSYRQGGTEAF,TRBJ1-1,12,TRBD1,TRBV7-2
ASSLDRGGYGYT,TRBJ1-2,12,TRBD1,TRBV11-1
ASSQRAERLGDTQY,TRBJ2-3,14,NA,TRBV14
ASSLLAGNSGETQY,TRBJ2-5,14,TRBD2,TRBV5-6
AFSVTSTDTQY,TRBJ2-3,11,NA,TRBV30
ASSPGTAAIEQY,TRBJ2-7,12,NA,TRBV28
ASSHHGENTEAF,TRBJ1-1,12,NA,TRBV4-3
ASSLNSLQY,TRBJ2-3,9,NA,TRBV7-9
ASSLSGGGTDTQY,TRBJ2-3,13,TRBD2,TRBV5-1
ASSPDRGNQPQH,TRBJ1-5,12,TRBD1,TRBV28
ASSKVGLASYEQY,TRBJ2-7,13,TRBD2,TRBV5-4
ASIPRGTHNYNEQF,TRBJ2-1,14,NA,TRBV27
ASSLEAGLGEQY,NA,12,NA,TRBV5-6
ASSRRTAYEQY,TRBJ2-7,11,NA,TRBV5-1
ASSFGSDTQY,TRBJ2-3,10,NA,TRBV27
AISGERDSQETQY,TRBJ2-5,13,NA,TRBV10-3
ASNRDLNQPQH,TRBJ1-5,11,NA,TRBV7-9
ASSPRTSVNWEPQY,TRBJ2-5,14,TRBD2,TRBV18
SARLAEQF,TRBJ2-1,8,NA,TRBV20-1
ASSWDPNEQF,TRBJ2-1,10,NA,TRBV11-2
ASREDRGPLGEQY,TRBJ2-7,13,TRBD1,TRBV6-1
ASSLPQQGVTEAF,TRBJ1-1,13,TRBD1,TRBV7-2
SVEGDGGYT,TRBJ1-2,9,NA,TRBV29-1
ASRRTDYSNQPQH,TRBJ1-5,13,NA,TRBV28
ASSIMQGTEQF,TRBJ2-1,11,NA,TRBV7-7
ASSHDPGSQETQY,TRBJ2-5,13,NA,TRBV5-1
ASSTKGGAGANVLT,TRBJ2-6,14,TRBD1,TRBV19
ASSLQGYNEQF,TRBJ2-1,11,NA,TRBV6-4
ASSEAGDPQH,TRBJ1-5,10,NA,TRBV2
ASSPGSTSGSYNEQF,TRBJ2-1,15,TRBD2,TRBV11-2
ASSPRQPDYGYT,TRBJ1-2,12,NA,TRBV18
ATSKGGSGANVLT,TRBJ2-6,13,NA,TRBV15
ASRPTGRSNTEAF,TRBJ1-1,13,TRBD1,TRBV28
ASSRDRQDTQY,TRBJ2-3,11,TRBD1,TRBV5-1
ASSPSRDTQY,TRBJ2-3,10,NA,TRBV28
ASSLAVGGPREQF,TRBJ2-1,13,TRBD2,TRBV5-1
ASRWGAYEQY,TRBJ2-7,10,NA,TRBV28
ASSLAGGSSYEQY,TRBJ2-7,13,NA,TRBV5-4
ASSQWLRETETQY,TRBJ2-5,13,NA,TRBV4-3
SVDKGGGTEAF,TRBJ1-1,11,NA,TRBV29-1
ASSFTGTGSYEQY,TRBJ2-7,13,TRBD1,TRBV28
ASSLAPSGGWQETQY,TRBJ2-5,15,TRBD2,TRBV7-6
ASSQPGLFSYEQY,TRBJ2-7,13,TRBD2,TRBV7-2
AIKRSDETATEAF,TRBJ1-1,13,NA,TRBV10-3
ASRDRGNNQPQH,TRBJ1-5,12,TRBD1,TRBV6-1
ASTIPGSGYT,TRBJ1-2,10,NA,TRBV7-8
ASSPRTGPNTEAF,TRBJ1-1,13,NA,TRBV11-1